A single sample gave rise to the 21 T cell receptor beta chains below, sequenced in a study of blood T cell repertoires in COVID-19. The data were produced by immunoSEQ multiplex PCR, yet TCRdb's version contains in-frame clones alone and is incomplete. The repertoire consists of around 200,000 clones, with about 84% occurring once and the leading ten covering roughly 20%. Sequenced material: peripheral blood. These receptors all come from an older person with COVID-19, enrolled during active disease.

The chain links TRBV30 to TRBJ1-6; D perhaps matches TRBD1 (6 bases). V was cut by 4 bases and J by 3 bases, with 10 bases left in between. Germline-derived CDR1 and CDR2 are GTSNPN and SVGIG (reference sequence). The CDR3 covers 14 residues. The CDR3 DNA reads TGTGCCTGGAAAGGGACAAACTATAATTCACCCCTCCACTTT. As protein: CAWKGTNYNSPLHF.

The V call is TRBV2, the J call TRBJ1-2; 10 bases line up with TRBD1. Trimming at V came to 3 bases and at J to 8 bases, leaving 27 bases not matched to a gene. The CDR3 sequence is 21 residues long. The germline CDR1 and CDR2 sequences are SNHLY and FYNNEI. CDR3 DNA: TGTGCCAGCAGTGAGGCGTTGGGGTTAGGGGCTAACCGGGACAGGGGTAGAGGCTACACCTTC. Translating it yields CASSEALGLGANRDRGRGYTF.

The rearrangement links TRBV27 to TRBJ1-2; D gene uncertain. The CDR3 covers 14 residues. CDR1 is MNHEY, CDR2 SMNVEV, per germline (reference sequence). V lost 2 bases and J lost 2, with 9 bases in between. The CDR3 nucleotides are TGTGCCAGCAGTTTACAGTTTCCCAACTATGGCTACACCTTC. It translates to CASSLQFPNYGYTF.

The chain carries TRBV30 and TRBJ2-1; D unclear. Trimming shortened V by 1 base and J by 6 bases, and 4 bases separated the two germline ends. Germline V CDR1 and CDR2: GTSNPN, SVGIG (reference sequence). The CDR3 has 11 residues. The CDR3, as DNA: TGTGCCTGGAGTGCTCTCAATGAGCAGTTCTTC. Its protein is CAWSALNEQFF.

The chain combines TRBV19 with TRBJ2-7, with 7 bases lining up with TRBD2. The CDR3 runs to 18 residues. Germline CDR1 LNHDA, CDR2 SQIVND (reference sequence). After removal of 1 base from V and 2 bases from J, the junction contained 14 bases not matched to a gene. The CDR3 DNA reads TGTGCCAGTAGTATAGGAGGGCCTAGCGGAGGGGAACCCTACGAGCAGTACTTC. This codes for CASSIGGPSGGEPYEQYF.

Written as DNA, the CDR3 is TGCGCCAGCAGCCAAGATACACAGAGCAATGAAGCTTTCTTT. This gives the protein CASSQDTQSNEAFF. The chain employs TRBV4-1 and TRBJ1-1; D is unresolved. CDR3 length: 14 residues. Per germline, CDR1 MGHRA and CDR2 YSYEKL. V lost 0 bases, J lost 7 bases, and 12 bases lay in between.

The chain has TRBV28 and TRBJ2-7, with D possibly TRBD1 on 5 matching bases. Germline V gene data show CDR1 as MDHEN and CDR2 as SYDVKM. CDR3 length equals 13 residues. V lost 6 bases and J lost 0, with 9 bases in between. CDR3 DNA sequence: TGTGCCAGCAGCAGGGTAGTCTCCTACGAGCAGTACTTC. It yields the protein CASSRVVSYEQYF.

The chain uses TRBV7-5 and TRBJ2-1; the table assigns TRBD2, which was not confirmed against the DNA. TRBV7-5 is a pseudogene segment. The CDR3 runs to 13 residues. The CDR3 nucleotides read TGTGTCAGAAGCTCGGTCGGGTACAATGAGCAGTTCTTC. Translation gives CVRSSVGYNEQFF.

V usage is TRBV7-2 and J usage is TRBJ2-7, with TRBD1 matching over 9 bases. J lost 5 bases, V lost 1 base, and 6 bases had no gene match. The CDR3 is 15 residues long. The V gene's germline CDR1 is SGHTA and CDR2 FQGNSA. The CDR3 loop is CASSLGGQGIHEQYF. The CDR3 DNA follows: TGTGCCAGCAGCTTAGGGGGACAGGGAATCCACGAGCAGTACTTC. The complete variable domain, with remaining parts taken from reference TRBV7-2 and TRBJ2-7, reads GAGVSQSPSNKVTEKGKDVELRCDPISGHTALYWYRQSLGQGLEFLIYFQGNSAPDKSGLPSDRFSAERTGGSVSTLTIQRTQQEDSAVYLCASSLGGQGIHEQYFGPGTRLTVT.

The chain has TRBV5-4 and TRBJ2-1; D is unclear. V shed 0 bases and J shed 6 bases, with 16 bases lying between them. The CDR3 runs 16 residues. Germline V gene sequence: CDR1 SGHNT, CDR2 YYREEE (reference sequence). The CDR3: CASSLDSSRRLNEQFF. CDR3 DNA: TGTGCCAGCAGCTTGGATAGCTCGCGCAGACTCAATGAGCAGTTCTTC.

The chain has TRBV6-6 and TRBJ1-3, with 9 nucleotides matching TRBD1. The CDR3 loop spans 14 amino acids. V gave up 4 bases and J gave up 10 bases; unmatched junction bases: 8. In germline, CDR1 is MNHNY, CDR2 SVGAGI (reference sequence). The CDR3 sequence: CASSFRTGEVTIYF. CDR3 sequence (DNA): TGTGCCAGCAGTTTTAGGACAGGGGAGGTTACCATATATTTT.

The V and J genes are TRBV18 and TRBJ1-1; no clear D gene. V lost 6 bases, J lost 4 bases, and 12 bases lay in between. This CDR3 has 13 residues. The germline V gene has CDR1 KGHSH and CDR2 LQKENI. The CDR3, as DNA: TGTGCCAGCTCTGAGTGGGAGTCCACTGAAGCTTTCTTT. This gives the protein CASSEWESTEAFF.

In this sample, this clone turned up once. This chain connects TRBV5-1 to TRBJ2-6, with D perhaps matching TRBD2 (6 bases). Germline values: CDR1 SGHRS, CDR2 YFSETQ. Trimming took off 6 bases at V and 0 bases at J, with 19 bases between the two ends. This CDR3 is 18 amino acids long. The CDR3 loop is CASTTSGTANSGANVLTF. The CDR3 region has the DNA TGCGCCAGCACAACCTCCGGGACTGCGAACTCTGGGGCCAACGTCCTGACTTTC.

The rearrangement uses TRBV3-1 (or the pseudogene TRBV3-2) and TRBJ2-3; TRBD2 is a possible D gene (6 bases). This CDR3 spans 15 amino acids. Germline V gene data show CDR1 as LGHDT and CDR2 as YNNKEL (reference sequence). The V gene lost 4 bases and the J gene lost 0 bases, with 11 bases spanning the gap. CDR3 nucleotide sequence: TGTGCCAGCAGCCCCCTTGGAGGGAGCACAGATACGCAGTATTTT. As protein: CASSPLGGSTDTQYF.

The gene calls are TRBV25-1 and TRBJ2-2; a possible D gene is TRBD1 (6 bases). V was cut by 6 bases and J by 2 bases, with 16 bases left in between. The CDR3 has 16 residues. The V gene's germline CDR1 is MGHDK and CDR2 SYGVNS. CDR3 region: CASRQTGTSNTGELFF. DNA for the CDR3: TGTGCCAGCAGGCAAACCGGGACATCTAACACCGGGGAGCTGTTTTTT.

The rearrangement links TRBV4-3 to TRBJ2-7, with 7 bases fitting TRBD1. V lost 3 bases and J lost 3; bases outside the gene matches: 5. CDR1 and CDR2 (germline): LGHNA, YSLEER. This CDR3 is 14 amino acids long. The CDR3 DNA is TGCGCCAGCAGCCATACCGACAGGGACTACGAGCAGTACTTC. Translating it yields CASSHTDRDYEQYF.

The chain joins TRBV11-2 to TRBJ2-2; D is ambiguous. The CDR3 is 14 amino acids. Trimming shortened V by 1 base and J by 2 bases, and 5 bases separated the two germline ends. Per the germline V gene, CDR1 is SGHAT and CDR2 is FQNNGV. The CDR3: CASSLGRNTGELFF. The CDR3 DNA is TGTGCCAGCAGCTTAGGCAGAAACACCGGGGAGCTGTTTTTT. Variable domain in full (rest from reference TRBV11-2 and TRBJ2-2): EAGVAQSPRYKIIEKRQSVAFWCNPISGHATLYWYQQILGQGPKLLIQFQNNGVVDDSQLPKDRFSAERLKGVDSTLKIQPAKLEDSAVYLCASSLGRNTGELFFGEGSRLTVL.

The rearrangement uses TRBV6-2 or TRBV6-3 and TRBJ1-2, with D perhaps TRBD1 (6 bases). Deletions cut 4 bases from V and 9 bases from J, with 18 bases between. CDR1 and CDR2 from the germline V gene are MNHEY and SVGEGT. The CDR3 consists of 14 residues. CDR3 amino acids: CASSSRDTLWRYTF. In nucleotides, the CDR3 is TGTGCCAGCAGTTCCCGGGACACCTTATGGCGCTACACCTTC.

The gene calls are TRBV28 and TRBJ1-4; 10 positions match TRBD1. Germline CDR1 and CDR2: MDHEN and SYDVKM. The CDR3 totals 15 residues. The J segment lost 7 bases and the V segment lost 6 bases, leaving 8 bases of the junction unmatched. The CDR3 sequence: CASRPPTGGGEKLFF. CDR3 DNA sequence: TGTGCCAGCAGACCCCCGACAGGGGGCGGTGAAAAACTGTTTTTT.

On this clone: Other nucleotide sequences in the sample specify the same CDR3. This chain links TRBV19 with TRBJ2-1; maybe TRBD1 (6 bases). This CDR3 is built from 13 residues. Germline V lookup: CDR1 LNHDA, CDR2 SQIVND (reference sequence). The V gene lost 6 bases and the J gene lost 0 bases, with 6 bases spanning the gap. DNA for the CDR3: TGTGCCAGTAGGGACAGCTCCTACAATGAGCAGTTCTTC. It yields the protein CASRDSSYNEQFF.

The chain has TRBV7-2 and TRBJ2-5; TRBD2 agrees at 8 bases. This CDR3 is 15 amino acids long. CDR1 is SGHTA and CDR2 is FQGNSA in the germline V gene. The ends lost 5 bases at V and 1 base at J; junction bases unmatched: 6. The CDR3 is CASSRSGNRQETQYF. The CDR3 bases are TGTGCCAGCAGCCGTAGCGGGAACCGCCAAGAGACCCAGTACTTC.